This T cell receptor beta chain was recovered during a study of blood T cell repertoires in COVID-19. As for the study in general: Collection of acute and convalescent COVID-19 samples took place in the United States, Italy and Spain. T cells, B-cell-depleted T cells, or PBMCs supplied cDNA or gDNA.

TCRdb's table, derived via immunoSEQ multiplex PCR, lists solely in-frame clones and lacks some. Of around 150,000 clones listed, 82% are singletons. The CDR3 runs 16 residues. J was trimmed by 2 bases and V by 6 bases; bases with no gene match: 7. CDR1 and CDR2 (germline): MDHEN, SYDVKM. The Seattle patients joined while their infection was active and were tracked longitudinally afterward. This sequence was found in a woman between 40 and 55 years old with COVID-19, enrolled during active disease. Source material: peripheral blood. J is TRBJ2-3 and V is TRBV28; TRBD2 matches 11 bases. The CDR3 sequence: CASSEGLAASTDTQYF. Written as DNA, the CDR3 is TGTGCCAGCAGCGAGGGACTAGCGGCTTCCACAGATACGCAGTATTTT.